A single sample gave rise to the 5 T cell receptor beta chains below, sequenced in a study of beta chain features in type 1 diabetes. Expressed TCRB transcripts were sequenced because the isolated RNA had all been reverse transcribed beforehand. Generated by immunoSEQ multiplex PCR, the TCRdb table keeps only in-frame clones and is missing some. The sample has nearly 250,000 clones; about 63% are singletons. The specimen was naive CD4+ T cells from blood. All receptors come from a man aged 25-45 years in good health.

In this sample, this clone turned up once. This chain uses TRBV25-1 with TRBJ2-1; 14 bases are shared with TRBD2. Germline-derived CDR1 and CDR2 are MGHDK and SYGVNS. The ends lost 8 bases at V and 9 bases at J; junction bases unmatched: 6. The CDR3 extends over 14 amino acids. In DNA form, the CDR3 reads TGTGCCAGCGGACTAGCGGGAGGAAAGGGTGAGCAGTTCTTC. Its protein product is CASGLAGGKGEQFF.

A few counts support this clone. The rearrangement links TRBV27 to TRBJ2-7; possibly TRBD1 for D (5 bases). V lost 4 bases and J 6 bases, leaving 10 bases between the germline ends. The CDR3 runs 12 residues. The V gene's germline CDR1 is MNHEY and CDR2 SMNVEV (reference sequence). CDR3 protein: CASSSFQGEQYF. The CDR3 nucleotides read TGTGCCAGCAGTTCCTTTCAGGGCGAGCAGTACTTC.

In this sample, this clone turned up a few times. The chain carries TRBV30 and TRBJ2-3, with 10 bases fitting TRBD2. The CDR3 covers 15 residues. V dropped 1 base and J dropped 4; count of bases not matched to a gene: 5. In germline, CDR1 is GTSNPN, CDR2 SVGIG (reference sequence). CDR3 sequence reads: CAWSAQRGGPDTQYF. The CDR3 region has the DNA TGTGCCTGGAGTGCTCAGCGGGGGGGCCCAGATACGCAGTATTTT.

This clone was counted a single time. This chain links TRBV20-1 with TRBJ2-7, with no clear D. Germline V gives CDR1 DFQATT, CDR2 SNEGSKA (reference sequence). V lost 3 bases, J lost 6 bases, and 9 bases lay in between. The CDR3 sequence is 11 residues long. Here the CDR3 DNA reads TGCAGTGCTAGCGGGCCATCCGAGCAGTACTTC. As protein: CSASGPSEQYF.

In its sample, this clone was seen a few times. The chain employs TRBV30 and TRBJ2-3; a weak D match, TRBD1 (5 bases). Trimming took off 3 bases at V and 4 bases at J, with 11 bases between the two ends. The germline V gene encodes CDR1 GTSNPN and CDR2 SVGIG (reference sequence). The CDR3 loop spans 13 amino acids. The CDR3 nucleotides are TGTGCCTGGAGCAGGGCCGGAGCAGATACGCAGTATTTT. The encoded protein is CAWSRAGADTQYF. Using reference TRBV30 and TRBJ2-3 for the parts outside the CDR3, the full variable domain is SQTIHQWPATLVQPVGSPLSLECTVEGTSNPNLYWYRQAAGRGLQLLFYSVGIGQISSEVPQNLSASRPQDRQFILSSKKLLLSDSGFYLCAWSRAGADTQYFGPGTRLTVL.